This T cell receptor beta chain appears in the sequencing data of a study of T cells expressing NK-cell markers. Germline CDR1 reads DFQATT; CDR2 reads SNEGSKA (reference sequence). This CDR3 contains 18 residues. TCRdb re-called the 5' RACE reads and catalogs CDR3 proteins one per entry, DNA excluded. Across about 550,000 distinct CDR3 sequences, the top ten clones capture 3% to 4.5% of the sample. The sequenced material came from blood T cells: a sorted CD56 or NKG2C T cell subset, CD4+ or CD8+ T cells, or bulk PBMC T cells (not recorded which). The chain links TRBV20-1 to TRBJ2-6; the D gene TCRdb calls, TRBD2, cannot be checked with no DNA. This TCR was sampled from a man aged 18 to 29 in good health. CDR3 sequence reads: CSARVAGRNLSGANVLTF.